These T cell receptor beta chains were read from a single sample in a study of cytomegalovirus exposure and HLA in healthy donors. Clones were read by immunoSEQ multiplex PCR, and TCRdb kept only the in-frame ones, dropping some. The sample shows 150,000 to 200,000 clones, approximately 80% of them seen only once. The material sequenced was PBMCs. All receptors derive from a woman between 45 and 60 years old in good health and CMV-seronegative. CDR3s include the opening cysteine and the closing phenylalanine or tryptophan. The order of the fields is V gene, CDR3 protein.

V: TRBV7-6
CDR3: CASSFGGYYGYTF

V: TRBV5-4
CDR3: CATQGANTEAFF

V: TRBV6-5
CDR3: CASSYSGYSYNEQFF

V: TRBV2
CDR3: CASSQGARVNTGELFF

V: TRBV14
CDR3: CASSSPTGGRTDTQYF

V: TRBV5-6
CDR3: CASSLDHRGTEAFF

V: TRBV7-6
CDR3: CASSGQAPGTAFF

V: TRBV27
CDR3: CASSLARNQPQHF

V: TRBV2
CDR3: CASSEVRERFEQYF

V: TRBV27
CDR3: CASRQSGGSYEQYF

V: TRBV27
CDR3: CASSFGLGLSDYNEQFF